One sample yielded the 29 T cell receptor beta chains listed below, sequenced in a study of graft-versus-host responses after intestinal transplantation. Measured with immunoSEQ multiplex PCR; TCRdb has only the in-frame clones, and not every one. Of about 97,000 clones listed, approximately 90% are singletons. Sequencing used PBMCs, obtained roughly 450 days after intestinal transplant. Receptors were obtained from a human patient who received an intestinal transplant, so some T cells may come from the graft donor.

This clone was picked up one time. The CDR3 sequence: CASSYSGVGNTEAFF. The CDR3 nucleotides read TGTGCCAGCAGTTACTCGGGGGTTGGGAACACTGAAGCTTTCTTT. This chain connects TRBV6-5 to TRBJ1-1; D is perhaps TRBD1 (5 bases). The CDR3 length is 15 residues. Per the germline V gene, CDR1 is MNHEY and CDR2 is SVGAGI. Deletions cut 0 bases from V and 1 base from J, with 9 bases between.

The chain has TRBV4-1 and TRBJ1-2, with a weak D call TRBD1 (5 bases). The CDR3 is 15 residues long. Trimming took off 0 bases at V and 4 bases at J, with 12 bases between the two ends. The germline gives CDR1 MGHRA, CDR2 YSYEKL. For the CDR3, the DNA is TGCGCCAGCAGCCAAGATGGGGCAGGGATCTATGGCTACACCTTC. This codes for CASSQDGAGIYGYTF.

The chain couples TRBV19 to TRBJ1-3; tentatively, D is TRBD1 (5 bases). The CDR3 is 15 amino acids. The germline V gene has CDR1 LNHDA and CDR2 SQIVND (reference sequence). Trimming removed 1 base from V and 0 bases from J, with 7 bases in between. CDR3 in DNA: TGTGCCAGTAGTATAGGTGGGGCCTCTGGAAACACCATATATTTT. Translation gives CASSIGGASGNTIYF. The variable domain in full, with the rest retrieved from reference TRBV19 and TRBJ1-3, is DGGITQSPKYLFRKEGQNVTLSCEQNLNHDAMYWYRQDPGQGLRLIYYSQIVNDFQKGDIAEGYSVSREKKESFPLTVTSAQKNPTAFYLCASSIGGASGNTIYFGEGSWLTVV.

V gene TRBV7-3 combines with J gene TRBJ2-3; D possibly corresponds to TRBD2 (6 bases). Germline CDR1 and CDR2: SGHTA and FQGTGA. The CDR3 runs to 16 residues. V was clipped by 5 bases and J by 2 bases, with 17 bases between them. CDR3 loop: CASSPGWGVHTDTQYF. In DNA form, the CDR3 reads TGTGCCAGCAGCCCCGGGTGGGGGGTGCACACAGATACGCAGTATTTT.

The CDR3 DNA follows: TGTGCCAGCAGCGGGGGACAGTTCAGCTCTGGGGCCAACGTCCTGACTTTC. Residues: CASSGGQFSSGANVLTF. The J gene is TRBJ2-6, the V gene TRBV9, with 7 positions matching TRBD1. CDR1 and CDR2 (germline): SGDLS, YYNGEE. The CDR3 runs 17 residues. J was trimmed by 0 bases and V by 3 bases; bases with no gene match: 6.

The chain has TRBV18 and TRBJ1-5; D ambiguous. V lost 4 bases and J 7 bases, leaving 11 bases between the germline ends. The CDR3 is made up of 13 amino acids. Germline CDR1 and CDR2: KGHSH and LQKENI. The CDR3 nucleotides are TGTGCCAGCTCACAGCGGAGGGAGCAGCCCCAGCATTTT. It encodes CASSQRREQPQHF. Supplemented by reference TRBV18 and TRBJ1-5, the full variable domain reads NAGVMQNPRHLVRRRGQEARLRCSPMKGHSHVYWYRQLPEEGLKFMVYLQKENIIDESGMPKERFSAEFPKEGPSILRIQQVVRGDSAAYFCASSQRREQPQHFGDGTRLSIL.

This clone was observed a single time. V and J are TRBV10-1 and TRBJ2-7; TRBD2 matches 13 bases. Germline V gene lookup returns CDR1 WNHNN and CDR2 SYGVQD (reference sequence). The ends lost 2 bases at V and 5 bases at J; junction bases unmatched: 6. The CDR3 length is 16 residues. Here the CDR3 DNA reads TGCGCCAGCAGTGAGAGGGGACTAGCGGGGATCAACGAGCAGTACTTC. Translated, it gives CASSERGLAGINEQYF.

V and J are TRBV7-9 and TRBJ2-5; no reliable D call. The J call may be faulty, since TRBJ2-7 better matches the DNA end. Germline assignment: CDR1 SEHNR and CDR2 FQNEAQ (reference sequence). This CDR3 has 12 residues. The CDR3 DNA reads as TGTGCCAGCAGCCATCCCCCATACGAGCAGTACTTC. Amino acids: CASSHPPYEQYF.

J is TRBJ2-1 and V is TRBV4-2; 7 nucleotides line up with TRBD1. Germline assignment: CDR1 LGHNA and CDR2 YNFKEQ. Trimming cost V 5 bases and J 4 bases; bases outside gene matches: 8. The CDR3 consists of 15 residues. CDR3 nucleotides: TGTGCCAGCAGCGCCCGGACAGGACCATACAATGAGCAGTTCTTC. This sequence encodes CASSARTGPYNEQFF.

This clone was seen only a few times. The chain combines TRBV6-1 with TRBJ1-5; a weak D match, TRBD1 (5 bases). Germline V gene data show CDR1 as MNHNS and CDR2 as SASEGT. Trimming took 1 base from V and 2 from J, leaving 9 bases between them. The CDR3 is made up of 15 amino acids. DNA for the CDR3: TGTGCCAGCAGTGAAGTAGGGGAAGGCAATCAGCCCCAGCATTTT. Protein sequence: CASSEVGEGNQPQHF.

This chain links TRBV5-5 with TRBJ2-7; TRBD2 agrees at 8 bases. With V trimmed by 6 bases and J by 4 bases, 9 bases remained unmatched. The CDR3 has 14 amino acids. Looked up from germline, CDR1 is SGHKS and CDR2 is YYEKEE (reference sequence). The CDR3 loop is CASNRGSGGYEQYF. The CDR3 coding sequence is TGTGCCAGCAACCGGGGGAGCGGGGGTTACGAGCAGTACTTC.

V and J are TRBV4-1 and TRBJ2-5; 9 positions match TRBD2. Near its end, the DNA agrees better with TRBJ2-7, so the J call may be wrong. CDR1 is MGHRA and CDR2 is YSYEKL in the germline V gene. CDR3 size: 13 residues. The CDR3 loop is CASSSSGAYEQYF. CDR3 DNA: TGCGCCAGCAGCTCTAGCGGGGCCTACGAGCAGTACTTC.

The chain has TRBV5-6 and TRBJ2-7; D gene uncertain. V shed 4 bases and J shed 6 bases, with 8 bases lying between them. CDR1 and CDR2 (germline): SGHDT, YYEEEE. This CDR3 is 11 amino acids long. The chain's CDR3 is CASSLEAEQYF. In DNA, the CDR3 is TGTGCCAGCAGCCTGGAAGCCGAGCAGTACTTC. Variable domain in full (rest from reference TRBV5-6 and TRBJ2-7): DAGVTQSPTHLIKTRGQQVTLRCSPKSGHDTVSWYQQALGQGPQFIFQYYEEEERQRGNFPDRFSGHQFPNYSSELNVNALLLGDSALYLCASSLEAEQYFGPGTRLTVT.

The V and J genes are TRBV2 and TRBJ1-4; D call uncertain. The CDR3 runs 13 residues. Trimming pared 6 bases from V and 8 bases from J, leaving 13 bases between. CDR1 is SNHLY and CDR2 is FYNNEI in the germline V gene. The CDR3 protein is CASSRGMREKLFF. The CDR3 nucleotides read TGTGCCAGCAGCCGGGGAATGCGGGAAAAACTGTTTTTT.

The chain uses TRBV5-5 and TRBJ2-5, with 8 positions matching TRBD2. CDR1 and CDR2 (germline): SGHKS, YYEKEE (reference sequence). The CDR3 extends over 13 amino acids. The ends lost 2 bases at V and 5 bases at J; junction bases unmatched: 2. DNA for the CDR3: TGTGCCAGCAGCTTACTAGCGGTTGAGACCCAGTACTTC. Translation gives CASSLLAVETQYF.

This clone was seen more than once but under ten times. As DNA, the CDR3 is TGCGCCAGCAGCCATTATAGTGGTGAGACCCAGTACTTC. Its protein is CASSHYSGETQYF. The J gene is TRBJ2-5, the V gene TRBV4-1, with D unresolved. CDR1 and CDR2 (germline): MGHRA, YSYEKL. The V end lost 3 bases, the J end lost 5 bases, and 10 bases lay between the germline ends. The CDR3 totals 13 residues.

The chain carries TRBV5-3 and TRBJ2-7, with 7 bases identical to TRBD1. TRBV5-3 is labeled an ORF, and its function is uncertain. V lost 2 bases, J lost 3 bases, and 2 bases stayed unmatched. This CDR3 has 13 residues. The CDR3 DNA is TGTGCCAGAAGCTTCCAGGGGGTCTACGAGCAGTACTTC. This sequence encodes CARSFQGVYEQYF.

V and J are TRBV27 and TRBJ2-2; 16 bases are shared with TRBD2. The CDR3 totals 19 residues. V was pared by 8 bases and J by 3 bases, with 12 bases of the junction left unmatched. Per germline, CDR1 MNHEY and CDR2 SMNVEV (reference sequence). CDR3 bases: TGTGCCAGCCTACAGAAAGGGACTAGCGGGGGGGTTGACACCGGGGAGCTGTTTTTT. Its protein product is CASLQKGTSGGVDTGELFF.

V usage is TRBV4-1 and J usage is TRBJ1-1; D gene ambiguous. V was clipped by 4 bases and J by 0 bases, with 21 bases between them. The CDR3 contains 18 residues. In germline, CDR1 is MGHRA, CDR2 YSYEKL. In DNA form, the CDR3 reads TGCGCCAGCAGCCGCTTGGAGGGCACCTCGGGTATGAACACTGAAGCTTTCTTT. Amino acids: CASSRLEGTSGMNTEAFF.

The chain recombines TRBV19 with TRBJ2-1; 10 bases align to TRBD2. CDR1 is LNHDA and CDR2 is SQIVND in the germline V gene (reference sequence). V shed 5 bases, J shed 2 bases, and the junction held 9 bases outside the gene matches. The CDR3 contains 17 residues. The chain's CDR3 is CASSPQSTSGPYNEQFF. In DNA form, the CDR3 reads TGTGCCAGTAGTCCACAATCGACTAGCGGGCCCTACAATGAGCAGTTCTTC.

This chain joins TRBV7-6 and TRBJ2-7; D ambiguous. Trimming removed 5 bases at V and 1 base at J, with 9 bases between. Germline CDR1 is SGHVS and CDR2 is FNYEAQ. CDR3 length: 13 amino acids. The CDR3 bases are TGTGCCAGCAGCCGCACGGCGTCCTACGAGCAGTACTTC. Translating gives CASSRTASYEQYF.

This rearrangement joins TRBV6-1 to TRBJ2-7; the match to TRBD1 covers 9 bases. Germline CDR1 and CDR2: MNHNS and SASEGT. V shed 3 bases, J shed 6 bases, and the junction held 6 bases outside the gene matches. This CDR3 spans 14 amino acids. In DNA form, the CDR3 reads TGTGCCAGCAGTGACGGACAGGGGTCTAGCGAGCAGTACTTC. It translates to CASSDGQGSSEQYF.

J is TRBJ2-7 and V is TRBV2, with D unclear. Trimming shortened V by 8 bases and J by 4 bases, and 9 bases separated the two germline ends. The CDR3 loop spans 11 amino acids. CDR1 and CDR2 (germline): SNHLY, FYNNEI. In DNA, the CDR3 is TGTGCCAGCGGGTCTTCTTACGAGCAGTACTTC. Translating gives CASGSSYEQYF.

The CDR3 bases are TGTGCCAGCAGTGATCAGGGGTGGTCCTACGAGCAGTACTTC. Translation gives CASSDQGWSYEQYF. The gene calls are TRBV6-1 and TRBJ2-5; D is possibly TRBD1 (6 bases). The J call may be mistaken, given a closer DNA end match to TRBJ2-7. This CDR3 has 14 residues. Per the germline V gene, CDR1 is MNHNS and CDR2 is SASEGT.

The chain recombines TRBV7-9 with TRBJ2-5; tentatively, D is TRBD2 (6 bases). Germline V gene sequence: CDR1 SEHNR, CDR2 FQNEAQ (reference sequence). The CDR3 is 14 amino acids. Trimming pared 5 bases from V and 1 base from J, leaving 11 bases between. The CDR3 nucleotides are TGTGCCAGCAGCCTGACGGAGGGCCAAGAGACCCAGTACTTC. As protein: CASSLTEGQETQYF. Looking up the rest from reference TRBV7-9 and TRBJ2-5 gives the full variable domain: DTGVSQNPRHKITKRGQNVTFRCDPISEHNRLYWYRQTLGQGPEFLTYFQNEAQLEKSRLLSDRFSAERPKGSFSTLEIQRTEQGDSAMYLCASSLTEGQETQYFGPGTRLLVL.

The chain combines TRBV18 with TRBJ2-1; TRBD2 matches at 10 bases. Germline loops: CDR1 KGHSH, CDR2 LQKENI. CDR3 length: 17 amino acids. J gave up 7 bases and V 0 bases, and 9 bases lay outside the gene matches. The CDR3 coding sequence is TGTGCCAGCTCACCACCGGTAGCGGGGGGTTGGTATAATGAGCAGTTCTTC. Encoded protein: CASSPPVAGGWYNEQFF.

The V call is TRBV5-1, the J call TRBJ2-1, with TRBD1 identical over 10 bases. With V trimmed by 4 bases and J by 5 bases, 6 bases remained unmatched. This CDR3 contains 15 residues. The germline gives CDR1 SGHRS, CDR2 YFSETQ. CDR3 sequence: CASSMTGGGHNEQFF. The CDR3 coding sequence is TGCGCCAGCAGCATGACAGGGGGCGGCCACAATGAGCAGTTCTTC.

The chain employs TRBV21-1 and TRBJ2-7; the table's D call, TRBD2, was not checked against the DNA. TRBV21-1 is designated a pseudogene. The CDR3 sequence is 13 residues long. This CDR3 is CASIRGGNNEQYF. The CDR3, as DNA: TGTGCCAGCATACGGGGGGGCAACAACGAGCAGTACTTC.

This clone came up once. This chain joins TRBV19 and TRBJ1-4; maybe TRBD1 (5 bases). Germline CDR1 LNHDA, CDR2 SQIVND (reference sequence). Trimming removed 4 bases from V and 5 bases from J, with 11 bases in between. The CDR3 is 14 amino acids. CDR3 sequence reads: CASSTWQGNEKLFF. CDR3 sequence (DNA): TGTGCCAGTAGTACCTGGCAGGGAAATGAAAAACTGTTTTTT.